A single sample is the source of the 26 T cell receptor beta chains below, sequenced in a study of lymphopenia after photon versus proton radiotherapy. Sequenced by immunoSEQ multiplex PCR; TCRdb stores in-frame clones only, minus some. The profile shows some 31,000 clones, roughly 84% of them singletons. Sequences were derived from peripheral blood, sampled from a patient treated with proton-based radiotherapy. Receptors originate from a woman between 65 and 79 years old with pancreatic cancer.

J is TRBJ1-2 and V is TRBV9; 11 nucleotides align to TRBD1. This CDR3 contains 14 residues. CDR1 SGDLS and CDR2 YYNGEE come from the germline V gene. After removal of 4 bases from V and 9 bases from J, the junction contained 8 bases not matched to a gene. The CDR3 loop is CASSTTGTGGSYTF. CDR3 coding DNA: TGTGCCAGCAGCACTACCGGGACAGGGGGTAGCTACACCTTC.

This clone has only one observation. CDR3 protein: CASSAFKAGAKNIQYF. The DNA for the CDR3 is TGTGCCAGCAGTGCATTTAAGGCGGGGGCCAAAAACATTCAGTACTTC. The chain carries TRBV6-1 and TRBJ2-4; D possibly corresponds to TRBD2 (6 bases). Germline V CDR1 and CDR2: MNHNS, SASEGT. V lost 4 bases, J lost 1 base, and 14 bases lay in between. This CDR3 region has 16 residues.

The rearrangement uses TRBV29-1 and TRBJ2-1, with D perhaps assigned TRBD1 or TRBD2 (6 bases each). CDR3 length equals 16 residues. The germline gives CDR1 SQVTM, CDR2 ANQGSEA. Trimming shortened V by 7 bases and J by 1 base, and 20 bases separated the two germline ends. The CDR3, as DNA: TGCAGCGCTGGGGGGAATAGGGGGATTTCCTACAATGAGCAGTTCTTC. It is translated as CSAGGNRGISYNEQFF.

The CDR3 DNA is TGCGCCAGCAGTGAGGGGGAGCAGTACTTC. This codes for CASSEGEQYF. J is TRBJ2-7 and V is TRBV23-1; D may correspond to TRBD1 or TRBD2 (5 bases each). TRBV23-1 is an ORF, with its function uncertain. The CDR3 covers 10 residues. Trimming cost V 5 bases and J 7 bases, with 6 bases left between them.

The table lists this clone with a count of one. The CDR3 loop reads CASNRGSDTEAFF. Here the CDR3 DNA reads TGTGCCTCAAACAGGGGATCGGACACTGAAGCTTTCTTT. The chain joins TRBV30 to TRBJ1-1; 7 bases are a match to TRBD1. The CDR3 is 13 amino acids. Trimming at V came to 7 bases and at J to 3 bases, leaving 8 bases not matched to a gene. Looked up from germline, CDR1 is GTSNPN and CDR2 is SVGIG (reference sequence).

The chain links TRBV9 to TRBJ1-2, with TRBD1 matching 8 bases. Germline loops: CDR1 SGDLS, CDR2 YYNGEE. V trimming: 4 bases; J trimming: 5 bases; junction bases outside the gene matches: 10. The CDR3 totals 15 residues. The CDR3 loop is CASSPQSGQAYGYTF. Written as DNA, the CDR3 is TGTGCCAGCAGCCCTCAATCGGGACAGGCTTATGGCTACACCTTC.

This clone was detected only once. The chain carries TRBV19 and TRBJ1-2, with D possibly being TRBD1 (5 bases). V was cut by 5 bases and J by 0 bases, with 16 bases left in between. CDR3 length: 16 residues. Per the germline V gene, CDR1 is LNHDA and CDR2 is SQIVND (reference sequence). In DNA, the CDR3 is TGTGCCAGTAGTGCCTTCCAGGGTGGGGCTAACTATGGCTACACCTTC. Translating gives CASSAFQGGANYGYTF.

The V gene is TRBV21-1, the J gene TRBJ2-7. TRBV21-1 is designated a pseudogene. The CDR3 covers 15 residues. The CDR3 DNA reads TGTGCCAGCAGCCACCGGGACGGAGATTGCTACGAGCAGTACTTC. Translation gives CASSHRDGDCYEQYF.

This sequence joins TRBV28 and TRBJ1-4; 7 bases are shared with TRBD1. J gave up 3 bases and V 6 bases, and 4 bases lay outside the gene matches. The CDR3 loop spans 14 amino acids. Per the germline V gene, CDR1 is MDHEN and CDR2 is SYDVKM. As DNA, the CDR3 is TGTGCCAGCAGACGGGGACAGCCTAATGAAAAACTGTTTTTT. Translation: CASRRGQPNEKLFF.

The chain links TRBV5-1 to TRBJ2-3; 7 bases map to TRBD2. Germline V gene sequence: CDR1 SGHRS, CDR2 YFSETQ. V shed 0 bases and J 2 bases; nucleotides not matched to a gene: 6. The CDR3 totals 16 residues. The CDR3, as DNA: TGCGCCAGCAGCTTGGAAGGGCGGGGGACCACAGATACGCAGTATTTT. Amino acids: CASSLEGRGTTDTQYF.

CDR3 bases: TGTGCCAGCAGTCCTGACAGGATGAACACTGAAGCTTTCTTT. This gives the protein CASSPDRMNTEAFF. The genes are TRBV6-4 and TRBJ1-1, with TRBD1 as a possible D gene (6 bases). The germline CDR1 and CDR2 sequences are MRHNA and SNTAGT. The CDR3 extends over 14 amino acids. V lost 5 bases to trimming and J lost 0 bases, with 10 bases between them.

The chain employs TRBV15 and TRBJ2-3, with D tentatively TRBD2 (5 bases). CDR3 length: 18 amino acids. Looked up from germline, CDR1 is LNHNV and CDR2 is YYDKDF (reference sequence). V was shortened by 0 bases and J by 2 bases, with 18 bases between the two germline ends. The DNA of the CDR3 is TGTGCCACCAGCAGAGATGGAACCGGACTTAGTTCCACAGATACGCAGTATTTT. This gives the protein CATSRDGTGLSSTDTQYF.

The chain is built from TRBV7-2 and TRBJ2-7; D possibly matches TRBD1 or TRBD2 (5 bases each). V lost 7 bases and J lost 2, with 15 bases in between. The CDR3 loop spans 14 amino acids. Germline V gene data show CDR1 as SGHTA and CDR2 as FQGNSA. The CDR3 DNA is TGTGCCAGCAAGGTCCGGGACCGAGCCTACGAGCAGTACTTC. The encoded protein is CASKVRDRAYEQYF.

The chain links TRBV23-1 to TRBJ2-7; 8 positions match TRBD1. TRBV23-1 is treated as an ORF (open reading frame) with a function not yet certain. V dropped 0 bases and J dropped 4; count of bases not matched to a gene: 8. CDR3 size: 16 residues. The CDR3 region has the DNA TGCGCCAGCAGTCAATCTACGGGACAGGCCCTTTACGAGCAGTACTTC. This encodes CASSQSTGQALYEQYF.

A single count supports this clone. V gene TRBV5-6 combines with J gene TRBJ2-2; D is ambiguous. CDR3 length: 11 residues. Trimming took 1 base from V and 6 from J, leaving 1 base between them. Germline loops: CDR1 SGHDT, CDR2 YYEEEE. The CDR3 DNA reads as TGTGCCAGCAGCTTGTCCGGGGAGCTGTTTTTT. Translated: CASSLSGELFF.

V and J are TRBV18 and TRBJ2-2; 12 bases fit TRBD1. The ends lost 2 bases at V and 6 bases at J; junction bases unmatched: 4. The length of the CDR3 is 16 residues. CDR1 and CDR2 (germline): KGHSH, LQKENI. CDR3 loop: CASSPVGQGASGELFF. Here the CDR3 DNA reads TGTGCCAGCTCACCAGTGGGACAGGGGGCATCCGGGGAGCTGTTTTTT.

The chain links TRBV9 to TRBJ2-2; 7 nucleotides align to TRBD2. V was pared by 4 bases and J by 4 bases, with 10 bases of the junction left unmatched. CDR1 is SGDLS and CDR2 is YYNGEE in the germline V gene. This CDR3 has 16 amino acids. The CDR3 nucleotides read TGTGCCAGCAGCACCCGCGACGGGAGGACCACCGGGGAGCTGTTTTTT. As protein: CASSTRDGRTTGELFF.

V and J are TRBV6-5 and TRBJ2-2; either TRBD1 or TRBD2 may supply D (5 bases each). The germline V gene encodes CDR1 MNHEY and CDR2 SVGAGI. There are 15 residues in the CDR3. Trimming took 2 bases from V and 6 from J, leaving 13 bases between them. The CDR3 is CASSYGGVSPGELFF. In nucleotides, the CDR3 is TGTGCCAGCAGTTACGGGGGAGTTTCGCCCGGGGAGCTGTTTTTT.

This chain uses TRBV9 with TRBJ1-3; the D gene is possibly TRBD1 (6 bases). The CDR3 has 15 amino acids. Germline loops: CDR1 SGDLS, CDR2 YYNGEE. The germline V and J ends were trimmed by 4 bases and 4 bases, with 15 bases remaining between them. The CDR3: CASSPHLDRGNTIYF. CDR3 sequence (DNA): TGTGCCAGCAGCCCCCACTTAGACAGGGGAAACACCATATATTTT.

On this clone: The junction and the germline gene differ at one end; a read error may be behind it. The chain recombines TRBV19 with TRBJ1-5; TRBD1 might be the D (5 bases). Per the germline V gene, CDR1 is LNHDA and CDR2 is SQIVND (reference sequence). The CDR3 is made up of 15 amino acids. CDR3 nucleotide sequence: TGTGCCGGTAGTTCCGGGGCCCTTACTAATCAGCCCCAGCATTTT. It encodes CAGSSGALTNQPQHF.

The V call is TRBV6-1, the J call TRBJ2-7; D may be TRBD2 (6 bases). Germline lookup yields CDR1 MNHNS and CDR2 SASEGT. The CDR3 consists of 13 residues. Trimming cost V 6 bases and J 3 bases, with 12 bases left between them. Here the CDR3 DNA reads TGTGCCAGCAGCGTTGAGGAGGGCTACGAGCAGTACTTC. Protein product: CASSVEEGYEQYF.

This rearrangement joins TRBV18 to TRBJ1-2; D is ambiguous. The CDR3 covers 15 residues. Germline loops: CDR1 KGHSH, CDR2 LQKENI. V was trimmed by 3 bases and J by 3 bases, leaving 14 bases between them. This chain's CDR3 is CASSPIRKADYGYTF. Written as DNA, the CDR3 is TGTGCCAGCTCACCCATCAGGAAGGCGGACTATGGCTACACCTTC.

This clone occurred a few times. This chain links TRBV5-8 with TRBJ2-3; possibly TRBD1 for D (5 bases). This CDR3 is 14 amino acids long. V was clipped by 2 bases and J by 0 bases, with 7 bases between them. Germline values: CDR1 SGHTS, CDR2 YDEGEE. CDR3 sequence reads: CASSFPGSTDTQYF. DNA for the CDR3: TGTGCCAGCAGCTTCCCAGGGAGCACAGATACGCAGTATTTT.

This chain links TRBV28 with TRBJ1-1; no firm D call. Trimming stripped 3 bases from V and 6 bases from J, with 11 bases between. Germline CDR1 reads MDHEN; CDR2 reads SYDVKM. The CDR3 runs 13 residues. The CDR3 spells CASSLPQVSEAFF. DNA for the CDR3: TGTGCCAGCAGTTTGCCCCAGGTGTCTGAAGCTTTCTTT.

The V call is TRBV7-2, the J call TRBJ2-7, with D maybe TRBD2 (6 bases). CDR3 size: 15 residues. Trimming pared 1 base from V and 7 bases from J, leaving 17 bases between. The germline gives CDR1 SGHTA, CDR2 FQGNSA. Here the CDR3 DNA reads TGTGCCAGCAGCTTAGAGGGACTGGCTGCGGGAGAGCAGTACTTC. This encodes CASSLEGLAAGEQYF. Drawing the rest from reference TRBV7-2 and TRBJ2-7, the complete variable domain is GAGVSQSPSNKVTEKGKDVELRCDPISGHTALYWYRQSLGQGLEFLIYFQGNSAPDKSGLPSDRFSAERTGGSVSTLTIQRTQQEDSAVYLCASSLEGLAAGEQYFGPGTRLTVT.

This clone showed up just a few times. The rearrangement uses TRBV6-5 and TRBJ1-5, with D hard to call. The germline V gene has CDR1 MNHEY and CDR2 SVGAGI. The CDR3 extends over 13 amino acids. With 4 bases removed from V and 6 bases from J, the gap between germline ends came to 10 bases. The CDR3 DNA follows: TGTGCCAGCAGTTTCTACCGAGGTCAGCCCCAGCATTTT. Its protein product is CASSFYRGQPQHF.